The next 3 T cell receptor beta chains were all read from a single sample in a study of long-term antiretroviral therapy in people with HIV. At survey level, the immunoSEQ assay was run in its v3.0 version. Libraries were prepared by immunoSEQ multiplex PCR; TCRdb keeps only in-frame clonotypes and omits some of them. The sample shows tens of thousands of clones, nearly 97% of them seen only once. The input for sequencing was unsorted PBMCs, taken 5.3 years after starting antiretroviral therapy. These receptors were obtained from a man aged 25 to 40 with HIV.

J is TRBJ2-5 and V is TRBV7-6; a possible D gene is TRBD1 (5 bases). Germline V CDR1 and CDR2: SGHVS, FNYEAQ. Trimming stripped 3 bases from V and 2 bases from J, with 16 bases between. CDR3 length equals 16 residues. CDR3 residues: CASSLSDREIQETQYF. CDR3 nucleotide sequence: TGTGCCAGCAGCTTGTCTGACAGAGAAATACAAGAGACCCAGTACTTC. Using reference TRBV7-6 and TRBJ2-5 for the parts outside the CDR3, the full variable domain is GAGVSQSPRYKVTKRGQDVALRCDPISGHVSLYWYRQALGQGPEFLTYFNYEAQQDKSGLPNDRFSAERPEGSISTLTIQRTEQRDSAMYRCASSLSDREIQETQYFGPGTRLLVL.

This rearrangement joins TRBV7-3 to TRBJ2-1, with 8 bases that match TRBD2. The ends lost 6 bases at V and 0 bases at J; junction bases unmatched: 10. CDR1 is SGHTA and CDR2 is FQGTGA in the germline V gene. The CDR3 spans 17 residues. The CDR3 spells CASSMGLAGSSYNEQFF. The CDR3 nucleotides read TGTGCCAGCAGTATGGGGCTAGCGGGTAGCTCCTACAATGAGCAGTTCTTC.

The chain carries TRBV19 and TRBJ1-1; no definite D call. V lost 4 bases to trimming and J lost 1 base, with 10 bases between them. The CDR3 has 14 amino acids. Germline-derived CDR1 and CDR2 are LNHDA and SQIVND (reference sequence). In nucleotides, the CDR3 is TGTGCCAGTAGTACTCCTTTCAGGAACACTGAAGCTTTCTTT. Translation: CASSTPFRNTEAFF.